These T cell receptor beta chains were read from a single sample in a study of T cell responses to AZD1222 COVID-19 vaccine. Produced via immunoSEQ multiplex PCR; TCRdb's table is partial and in-frame only. The data hold about 100,000 clones, with 87% observed a single time. The sample in question was peripheral blood, obtained on day 0 of AZD1222 vaccination. These receptors all stem from an adult in good health. The CDR3 runs from the conserved cysteine through the conserved F or W. D genes are given only for firm matches.

cdr3_nt | cdr3_aa | d_call | j_call | v_call
TGCGCCAGCAGCCGCAAGCGGGGACTAGCTGACACCGGGGAGCTGTTTTTT | CASSRKRGLADTGELFF | TRBD2 | TRBJ2-2 | TRBV4-3
TGTGCCAGCAGCTCGGGACCCCTTGTTGAAAAACTGTTTTTT | CASSSGPLVEKLFF | - | TRBJ1-4 | TRBV7-9
TGTGCCAGCAGCTTATACTTGGGGATTGGCACTGAAGCTTTCTTT | CASSLYLGIGTEAFF | - | TRBJ1-1 | TRBV7-9
TGTGCCAGTAGTAAGGGGATTAATCAGCCCCAGCATTTT | CASSKGINQPQHF | - | TRBJ1-5 | TRBV19
TGCAGCGCCCTTCGTGATACCGGGGAGCTGTTTTTT | CSALRDTGELFF | - | TRBJ2-2 | TRBV29-1
TGTGCCAGCAGCCTTTCATTCATTCGGATCGGAGAGCAGTACTTC | CASSLSFIRIGEQYF | - | TRBJ2-7 | TRBV7-9
TGTGCCAGCAGCTTTCAGGTGACAGGGGCCTACGAGCAGTACTTC | CASSFQVTGAYEQYF | TRBD1 | TRBJ2-7 | TRBV11-2
TGTGCCAGCAGCTTAGGGTTTGGTCGTGAAAAACTGTTTTTT | CASSLGFGREKLFF | - | TRBJ1-4 | TRBV7-9
TGTGCCAGCAGCTTGGGGACTAACACCGGGGAGCTGTTTTTT | CASSLGTNTGELFF | - | TRBJ2-2 | TRBV5-4
TGTGCCAGCAGCGTCCTACAGACTAGCGGGACCCCTTACAATGAGCAGTTCTTC | CASSVLQTSGTPYNEQFF | TRBD2 | TRBJ2-1 | TRBV11-3
TGTGCCACCAGCAGAGGAGGGACAGAAAATGAAAAACTGTTTTTT | CATSRGGTENEKLFF | TRBD1 | TRBJ1-4 | TRBV15